This TCR beta chain is drawn from a study of OX40 agonist ivuxolimab in advanced cancers. Whole-study context: Six ivuxolimab dose levels, 0.01 to 10 mg/kg, were given intravenously every 2 weeks. Prior therapy, whether anti-PD-1, anti-PD-L1 or anti-CTLA-4, was allowed, and roughly 40% had some. Whole-study results and caveats: No determination was made of the antigen specificity of the expanded peripheral T cells.

Remarks on this clone: The antigen is unknown.

Germline CDR1 MNHEY, CDR2 SMNVEV (reference sequence). The CDR3 length is 16 residues. J gave up 7 bases and V 4 bases, and 8 bases lay outside the gene matches. Some clones are missing from TCRdb's copy, which holds only in-frame ones; the method was immunoSEQ multiplex PCR. This sample has more than 85,000 clones, with roughly nine tenths found just once. This receptor was identified in an adult with an advanced solid tumor such as melanoma, head and neck, liver or kidney cancer. The chain has TRBV27 and TRBJ1-6; TRBD1 matches at 9 bases. The specimen comprised CD4+ or CD8+ T cells sorted from blood, sampled in a trial of the OX40 agonist ivuxolimab. The CDR3 DNA sequence: TGTGCCAGCAGTTCTCAACCGGGACAGGGAAATTCACCCCTCCACTTT. Translating it yields CASSSQPGQGNSPLHF.